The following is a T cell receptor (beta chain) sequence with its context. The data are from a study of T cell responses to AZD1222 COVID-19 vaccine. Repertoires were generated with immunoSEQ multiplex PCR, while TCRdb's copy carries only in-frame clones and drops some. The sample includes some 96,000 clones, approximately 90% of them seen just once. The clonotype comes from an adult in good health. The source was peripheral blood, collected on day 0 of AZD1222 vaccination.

The CDR3 here is CASSQGQLNNYGYTF. CDR3 sequence (DNA): TGCGCCAGCAGCCAAGGACAGTTGAATAACTATGGCTACACCTTC. This chain links TRBV4-3 with TRBJ1-2; possibly TRBD1 for D (5 bases). Germline lookup yields CDR1 LGHNA and CDR2 YSLEER. The ends were cut back, 1 base at V and 1 base at J, with 10 bases in the middle. CDR3 length equals 15 residues.